Following are 29 T cell receptor beta chains from one sample sequenced in a study of blood T cell repertoires in COVID-19. The data were produced by immunoSEQ multiplex PCR, yet TCRdb's version contains in-frame clones alone and is incomplete. The sample lists about 290,000 clones, 85% to 90% occurring once. Source material: peripheral blood. The receptors were gathered from a woman in her thirties with COVID-19, enrolled during active disease.

This sequence joins TRBV27 and TRBJ2-7, with 11 bases that match TRBD1. This CDR3 is built from 15 residues. The trim removed 3 bases at V and 5 bases at J, leaving 6 bases unmatched. CDR1 and CDR2 (germline): MNHEY, SMNVEV (reference sequence). In DNA, the CDR3 is TGTGCCAGCAGTTTTTCAGGACAGGGGGCCCACGAGCAGTACTTC. It specifies CASSFSGQGAHEQYF.

This clone was seen once. V is TRBV9 and J is TRBJ1-3; D call uncertain. V was clipped by 0 bases and J by 0 bases, with 7 bases between them. This CDR3 has 15 residues. The germline V gene has CDR1 SGDLS and CDR2 YYNGEE. The CDR3 loop reads CASSVDHSSGNTIYF. The CDR3 nucleotides read TGTGCCAGCAGCGTAGATCACAGCTCTGGAAACACCATATATTTT.

This rearrangement joins TRBV19 to TRBJ1-6; 7 bases agree with TRBD1. The V and J ends lost 3 bases and 6 bases, in that order; junction bases with no gene match: 11. CDR3 length: 17 residues. Germline loops: CDR1 LNHDA, CDR2 SQIVND (reference sequence). CDR3 nucleotide sequence: TGTGCCAGTAGTATCCCTGCTGGACAGGAGAGTAATTCACCCCTCCACTTT. Translating gives CASSIPAGQESNSPLHF.

The chain has TRBV7-6 and TRBJ2-2; D perhaps matches TRBD2 (6 bases). With 3 bases removed from V and 5 bases from J, the gap between germline ends came to 10 bases. The CDR3 extends over 14 amino acids. Germline V gives CDR1 SGHVS, CDR2 FNYEAQ. The DNA for the CDR3 is TGTGCCAGCAGCTTCTCCGGGGGTACCGGGGAGCTGTTTTTT. As protein: CASSFSGGTGELFF.

V usage is TRBV19 and J usage is TRBJ1-4; D unresolved. CDR3 length: 14 residues. CDR1 is LNHDA, CDR2 SQIVND, per germline (reference sequence). V was cut by 5 bases and J by 5 bases, with 12 bases left in between. The CDR3 nucleotides are TGTGCCAGTAGTTACGACGGAGAGAATGAAAAACTGTTTTTT. It codes for CASSYDGENEKLFF.

The CDR3 coding sequence is TGTGCCAGCAGCCCCCCCGGGACAGGATGGGACGGCTACACCTTC. Protein product: CASSPPGTGWDGYTF. The rearrangement joins TRBV5-6 to TRBJ1-2; 8 bases match TRBD1. The V and J ends lost 4 bases and 8 bases, in that order; junction bases with no gene match: 13. Looked up from germline, CDR1 is SGHDT and CDR2 is YYEEEE. The CDR3 contains 15 residues.

This chain links TRBV6-5 with TRBJ2-7; maybe TRBD1 (6 bases). Germline V gene data show CDR1 as MNHEY and CDR2 as SVGAGI. Trimming stripped 3 bases from V and 6 bases from J, with 18 bases between. The CDR3 length is 15 residues. This CDR3 is CASSYQGMGISEQYF. The CDR3 DNA is TGTGCCAGCAGTTATCAGGGGATGGGTATCAGCGAGCAGTACTTC.

The V gene is TRBV25-1, the J gene TRBJ2-7; 7 nucleotides line up with TRBD2. Trimming cost V 5 bases and J 5 bases; bases outside gene matches: 18. CDR3 length equals 17 residues. Germline assignment: CDR1 MGHDK and CDR2 SYGVNS. The CDR3 DNA reads as TGTGCCAGCAGTCCCCCCACGGGGGGTCCTATGAACGACGAGCAGTACTTC. It translates to CASSPPTGGPMNDEQYF.

This sequence joins TRBV3-1 (or the pseudogene TRBV3-2) and TRBJ2-7; D is possibly TRBD2 (6 bases). This CDR3 has 14 amino acids. Trimming left V 4 bases short and J 3 bases short, with 13 bases between. Germline V gene data show CDR1 as LGHDT and CDR2 as YNNKEL (reference sequence). CDR3 bases: TGTGCCAGCAGCCCCCAGGGACTCCTCTACGAGCAGTACTTC. It is translated as CASSPQGLLYEQYF.

V usage is TRBV19 and J usage is TRBJ1-1; no reliable D call. Germline V gene lookup returns CDR1 LNHDA and CDR2 SQIVND (reference sequence). Trimming shortened V by 3 bases and J by 1 base, and 9 bases separated the two germline ends. This CDR3 is 14 amino acids long. CDR3 residues: CASSMGSSNTEAFF. The CDR3 coding sequence is TGTGCCAGTAGTATGGGCAGTTCGAACACTGAAGCTTTCTTT.

This rearrangement joins TRBV12-5 to TRBJ2-1, with 8 bases that match TRBD1. This CDR3 has 15 residues. With V trimmed by 2 bases and J by 5 bases, 5 bases remained unmatched. CDR1 LGHNT and CDR2 FRNRAP come from the germline V gene. The CDR3 DNA is TGTGCTAGTGGTTTGAGAGGACAGGGCCACAATGAGCAGTTCTTC. This gives the protein CASGLRGQGHNEQFF.

V is TRBV19 and J is TRBJ2-1, with 11 bases fitting TRBD2. Germline CDR1 reads LNHDA; CDR2 reads SQIVND (reference sequence). CDR3 length equals 16 residues. V shed 6 bases, J shed 9 bases, and the junction held 13 bases outside the gene matches. CDR3 nucleotide sequence: TGTGCCAGTAGCCCCGGGGGTAGCGGGGGGGCGAGTGAGCAGTTCTTC. As protein: CASSPGGSGGASEQFF.

The chain links TRBV7-2 to TRBJ2-7; D is unclear. This CDR3 has 15 amino acids. Trimming stripped 1 base from V and 3 bases from J, with 13 bases between. Germline lookup yields CDR1 SGHTA and CDR2 FQGNSA. In nucleotides, the CDR3 is TGTGCCAGCAGCTTAGGGGCAGCCCCTCGCTACGAGCAGTACTTC. Translation: CASSLGAAPRYEQYF.

The chain uses TRBV19 and TRBJ1-1; D not resolved. The CDR3 loop spans 18 amino acids. Trimming cost V 2 bases and J 4 bases, with 23 bases left between them. Germline lookup yields CDR1 LNHDA and CDR2 SQIVND (reference sequence). CDR3 in amino acids: CASSIPIVAGLGGTEAFF. The CDR3 DNA follows: TGTGCCAGTAGTATACCCATTGTGGCAGGCCTGGGAGGCACTGAAGCTTTCTTT. Variable domain in full (rest from reference TRBV19 and TRBJ1-1): DGGITQSPKYLFRKEGQNVTLSCEQNLNHDAMYWYRQDPGQGLRLIYYSQIVNDFQKGDIAEGYSVSREKKESFPLTVTSAQKNPTAFYLCASSIPIVAGLGGTEAFFGQGTRLTVV.

The chain couples TRBV10-3 to TRBJ2-7; 12 bases fit TRBD1. This CDR3 contains 13 residues. Germline-derived CDR1 and CDR2 are ENHRY and SYGVKD. V lost 3 bases to trimming and J lost 11 bases; unmatched junction nucleotides: 5. The CDR3, as DNA: TGTGCCATCAGTGACGGGACAGGGGGCGCGGAGTACTTC. Residues: CAISDGTGGAEYF.

The rearrangement uses TRBV6-5 and TRBJ2-7; weak D call: TRBD1 (6 bases). V dropped 2 bases and J dropped 5 bases, with 10 bases sitting between them. Looked up from germline, CDR1 is MNHEY and CDR2 is SVGAGI. CDR3 length: 13 amino acids. The CDR3 reads CASSYPGVHEQYF. Here the CDR3 DNA reads TGTGCCAGCAGTTACCCAGGGGTCCACGAGCAGTACTTC.

The rearrangement links TRBV12-5 to TRBJ1-2; D not certain. Germline-derived CDR1 and CDR2 are LGHNT and FRNRAP. V was clipped by 4 bases and J by 3 bases, with 15 bases between them. The CDR3 has 15 residues. CDR3 bases: TGTGCTAGTGGTTCCTACCAAGGGAGGGACTATGGCTACACCTTC. The encoded protein is CASGSYQGRDYGYTF.

This clone came up a few times. The chain carries TRBV4-1 and TRBJ1-1; D remains unclear. The V and J ends lost 4 bases and 5 bases respectively, with 14 bases between them. There are 14 residues in the CDR3. Looked up from germline, CDR1 is MGHRA and CDR2 is YSYEKL. This chain's CDR3 is CASSLGVGDTEAFF. The CDR3, as DNA: TGCGCCAGCAGCCTGGGAGTAGGTGATACTGAAGCTTTCTTT.

The chain uses TRBV5-1 and TRBJ2-1, with D hard to call. The ends were cut back, 0 bases at V and 0 bases at J, with 4 bases in the middle. This CDR3 has 14 residues. Germline V gene lookup returns CDR1 SGHRS and CDR2 YFSETQ. This CDR3 is CASSLGSSYNEQFF. The CDR3 DNA follows: TGCGCCAGCAGCTTGGGGAGCTCCTACAATGAGCAGTTCTTC.

The chain combines TRBV3-1 (or the pseudogene TRBV3-2) with TRBJ2-1, with 10 positions matching TRBD2. This CDR3 has 15 residues. With V trimmed by 4 bases and J by 8 bases, 8 bases remained unmatched. Germline assignment: CDR1 LGHDT and CDR2 YNNKEL (reference sequence). CDR3 protein: CASSLSPSGGHEQFF. CDR3 DNA sequence: TGTGCCAGCAGCCTATCCCCTAGCGGGGGCCATGAGCAGTTCTTC.

The chain couples TRBV21-1 to TRBJ1-1; TRBD1, the D gene given by the table, was not confirmed from the DNA. TRBV21-1 is listed as a pseudogene. The CDR3 extends over 13 amino acids. The CDR3 DNA reads TGTGCCAGCAGCATTACCCCCCAGTTTGAAGCTTTCTTT. It yields the protein CASSITPQFEAFF.

The count of this clone is one. The chain carries TRBV4-2 and TRBJ2-1; D unclear. This CDR3 has 14 residues. Germline CDR1 reads LGHNA; CDR2 reads YNFKEQ. Trimming took off 0 bases at V and 0 bases at J, with 3 bases between the two ends. Here the CDR3 reads CASSQDVSYNEQFF. The CDR3 DNA reads TGTGCCAGCAGCCAAGACGTCTCCTACAATGAGCAGTTCTTC.

This clone was recorded only once. The rearrangement uses TRBV29-1 and TRBJ2-5, with 7 nucleotides matching TRBD2. Looked up from germline, CDR1 is SQVTM and CDR2 is ANQGSEA. V shed 4 bases and J 1 base; nucleotides not matched to a gene: 9. This CDR3 has 15 residues. The CDR3 region has the DNA TGCAGCGTTGCTGGCGGGGGAACATTCCAAGAGACCCAGTACTTC. Residues: CSVAGGGTFQETQYF.

This clone has a handful of counts. The chain uses TRBV28 and TRBJ1-5; tentatively, D is TRBD1 (5 bases). The CDR3 runs to 13 residues. Germline assignment: CDR1 MDHEN and CDR2 SYDVKM. The V end was cut by 6 bases, the J end by 1 base, with 7 bases between. Written as DNA, the CDR3 is TGTGCCAGCAGATGGGGCAGCAATCAGCCCCAGCATTTT. Translating gives CASRWGSNQPQHF.

Details on this clone: This specimen includes other DNA sequences encoding the same CDR3. This rearrangement joins TRBV9 to TRBJ1-2; D remains unclear. This CDR3 spans 13 amino acids. Germline assignment: CDR1 SGDLS and CDR2 YYNGEE. Between the trimmed V and J ends, which lost 0 bases and 0 bases, there was a span of 3 bases. CDR3 sequence (DNA): TGTGCCAGCAGCGTAGCGGCTAACTATGGCTACACCTTC. It is translated as CASSVAANYGYTF.

V usage is TRBV5-1 and J usage is TRBJ2-7; 9 nucleotides align to TRBD1. The CDR3 contains 15 residues. Germline assignment: CDR1 SGHRS and CDR2 YFSETQ. J was trimmed by 3 bases and V by 1 base; bases with no gene match: 5. DNA of the CDR3: TGCGCCAGCAGCTTGATGTGGGGACAGGGCTACGAGCAGTACTTC. Encoded protein: CASSLMWGQGYEQYF.

This chain links TRBV9 with TRBJ1-3, with 8 bases lining up with TRBD1. J lost 0 bases, V lost 4 bases, and 6 bases had no gene match. CDR3 length equals 16 residues. From germline, CDR1 is SGDLS and CDR2 YYNGEE. CDR3 bases: TGTGCCAGCAGCCCCGGGACAGGTGCCTCTGGAAACACCATATATTTT. Translation: CASSPGTGASGNTIYF.

This chain joins TRBV24-1 and TRBJ1-2; D possibly corresponds to TRBD1 (5 bases). Germline V CDR1 and CDR2: KGHDR, SFDVKD. V was trimmed by 5 bases and J by 8 bases, leaving 11 bases between them. This CDR3 comprises 12 residues. In DNA form, the CDR3 reads TGTGCCACCAGTGCCGGGGGAGGGGGCTACACCTTC. It yields the protein CATSAGGGGYTF.

This clone occurred once. The gene calls are TRBV5-1 and TRBJ2-5, with TRBD1 matching 10 bases. The CDR3 sequence is 14 residues long. Per the germline V gene, CDR1 is SGHRS and CDR2 is YFSETQ. The J segment lost 1 base and the V segment lost 3 bases, leaving 0 bases of the junction unmatched. Here the CDR3 reads CASSWTGGQETQYF. CDR3 DNA sequence: TGCGCCAGCAGCTGGACAGGGGGCCAAGAGACCCAGTACTTC. Using reference TRBV5-1 and TRBJ2-5 for the parts outside the CDR3, the full variable domain is KAGVTQTPRYLIKTRGQQVTLSCSPISGHRSVSWYQQTPGQGLQFLFEYFSETQRNKGNFPGRFSGRQFSNSRSEMNVSTLELGDSALYLCASSWTGGQETQYFGPGTRLLVL.